This TCR beta chain was sequenced during a study of T cell responses to AZD1222 COVID-19 vaccine. Study information: Second-dose recipients at about 4 or about 12 weeks were treated as one pooled group.

Of note for this clone: The antigen is unknown.

Some clones are missing from TCRdb's copy, which holds only in-frame ones; the method was immunoSEQ multiplex PCR. The sample contains over 95,000 clones, 91% of which appear only once. Study-wide results and caveats: Possibly, clonal diversity was underestimated; donors were largely white British and included more females. Close to half of all spike-specific TCRs reportedly target regions of the variants that are unmutated.

The input for sequencing was peripheral blood, taken on day 0 of AZD1222 vaccination. The TCR originated in an adult in good health.

CDR3 DNA: TGTGCCAGCACCAACAGGGGAAATAATTCACCCCTCCACTTT. This sequence encodes CASTNRGNNSPLHF. The chain carries TRBV27 and TRBJ1-6; 7 nucleotides match TRBD1. The CDR3 runs to 14 residues. V was pared by 7 bases and J by 5 bases, with 5 bases of the junction left unmatched. Looked up from germline, CDR1 is MNHEY and CDR2 is SMNVEV (reference sequence).